Each of the 22 T cell receptor beta chains below was sequenced from the same sample in a study of tumor and adjacent non-tumor tissue in lung cancer. RNA was extracted from bulk tissue without any cell sorting. More than 3 cm separated this lung sample from the edge of the tumor. TCRbeta libraries were built with three rounds of nested PCR, modified from ARM-PCR. In TCRdb, the multiplex PCR reads were re-called with MiXCR into one record per CDR3 protein. The sample carries over 40,000 distinct CDR3 sequences, around two thirds recorded once. The sequenced sample consisted of distant non-tumor lung tissue. Receptors originate from a woman between 55 and 75 years old with non-small cell lung cancer.

As to this clonotype: Mismatch with germline at one junction end may stem from a read error. J is TRBJ2-7 and V is TRBV11-2; D is unresolved. Germline lookup yields CDR1 SGHAT and CDR2 FQNNGV. The CDR3 runs to 12 residues. The DNA for the CDR3 is TGTGTCAGCAGCGCCTACAGATACGAGCAATACTTC. Translated: CVSSAYRYEQYF.

Details on this clonotype: In this CDR3 the conserved last residue, phenylalanine or tryptophan, is missing, so a read error is likely. CDR3 sequence (DNA): TGTGCCAGAAGCTCGACAGGCACAGGTGGCGGGACCCAGTACTAC. Its protein product is CARSSTGTGGGTQYY. The gene calls are TRBV11-2 and TRBJ2-5; a weak D match, TRBD1 (6 bases). Germline V lookup: CDR1 SGHAT, CDR2 FQNNGV. The CDR3 totals 15 residues.

The chain couples TRBV6-1 to TRBJ2-7, with D perhaps TRBD1 (5 bases). The V and J ends lost 10 bases and 2 bases respectively, with 21 bases between them. There are 15 residues in the CDR3. The germline gives CDR1 MNHNS, CDR2 SASEGT. Here the CDR3 DNA reads TGTGCCATCAGCATCTCACAGGATATCGCCTACGAGCAGTACTTC. Its translation is CAISISQDIAYEQYF.

A remark on this clonotype: This may be a read error, as it is one base from a much larger clone. The conserved phenylalanine or tryptophan normally closing the CDR3 is absent here, so this likely arose from a read error. The V call is TRBV28, the J call TRBJ1-2; TRBD1 matches 8 bases. This CDR3 has 14 residues. V was pared by 8 bases and J by 5 bases, with 10 bases of the junction left unmatched. The germline gives CDR1 MDHEN, CDR2 SYDVKM. The CDR3 DNA reads TGTGCCAGCGGATCAGGGGGCGATTATTATGGCTACACCTCC. This gives the protein CASGSGGDYYGYTS.

In its sample, this clonotype was seen many times. The chain joins TRBV5-4 to TRBJ2-1, with 9 positions matching TRBD1. J lost 5 bases, V lost 3 bases, and 3 bases had no gene match. The CDR3 loop spans 14 amino acids. The germline CDR1 and CDR2 sequences are SGHNT and YYREEE (reference sequence). The CDR3 spells CASSSGQGHNEQFF. The DNA of the CDR3 is TGTGCCAGCAGCTCGGGACAGGGCCACAATGAGCAGTTCTTC.

This clonotype has more than one count but fewer than ten. The V gene is TRBV20-1, the J gene TRBJ2-3; 10 bases map to TRBD1. With 5 bases clipped from V and 2 bases from J, the junction kept 10 bases outside the gene matches. Germline CDR1 is DFQATT and CDR2 is SNEGSKA (reference sequence). CDR3 size: 16 residues. CDR3: CSAPPGQGPFTDTQYF. CDR3 bases: TGCAGTGCTCCACCGGGACAGGGGCCTTTCACAGATACGCAGTATTTT.

Concerning this clonotype itself: A read error may account for a junction end that differs from germline. This chain links TRBV6-2 or TRBV6-3 with TRBJ1-5; 9 bases line up with TRBD1. Looked up from germline, CDR1 is MNHEY and CDR2 is SVGEGT. The CDR3 extends over 17 amino acids. The CDR3 DNA reads as TGTGCCAGAAGTCTAACCCGGACAGGGGCGAGGGATCAGCCCCAGCTTTTT. Translating it yields CARSLTRTGARDQPQLF.

About this clonotype: This CDR3 is missing its conserved last phenylalanine or tryptophan, likely due to a read error. The limits of the CDR3 on the DNA are not certain, so only TCRdb's listed CDR3 is given. This rearrangement joins TRBV28 to TRBJ1-2; TRBD1, the D gene given by the table, was not confirmed from the DNA. The CDR3 length equals 15 residues, ends included. CDR1 MDHEN and CDR2 SYDVKM come from the germline V gene. CDR3 loop: CASSLPSQGNYGYTI.

This clonotype is termed large. The rearrangement joins TRBV29-1 to TRBJ1-1; TRBD1 matches 9 bases. Germline V lookup: CDR1 SQVTM, CDR2 ANQGSEA. The CDR3 is made up of 11 amino acids. The J segment lost 5 bases and the V segment lost 7 bases, leaving 2 bases of the junction unmatched. The CDR3 is CSGQGVTEAFF. The CDR3 bases are TGCAGCGGACAGGGGGTGACTGAAGCTTTCTTT. Filled out from reference TRBV29-1 and TRBJ1-1, the complete variable domain reads SAVISQKPSRDICQRGTSLTIQCQVDSQVTMMFWYRQQPGQSLTLIATANQGSEATYESGFVIDKFPISRPNLTFSTLTVSNMSPEDSSIYLCSGQGVTEAFFGQGTRLTVV.

The chain uses TRBV11-1 and TRBJ1-1; 7 bases are a match to TRBD1. The CDR3 length is 13 residues. With 4 bases clipped from V and 5 bases from J, the junction kept 4 bases outside the gene matches. Germline V gene sequence: CDR1 SGHAT, CDR2 FQDESV (reference sequence). CDR3 sequence reads: CASSSDRVTEAFF. The CDR3 DNA sequence: TGTGCCAGCAGCTCCGACAGGGTGACTGAAGCTTTCTTT.

As to this clonotype: Germline is not matched at one junction end, which may reflect a read error. This rearrangement joins TRBV24-1 to TRBJ2-1, with a possible D match to TRBD1 (6 bases). In germline, CDR1 is KGHDR, CDR2 SFDVKD. The CDR3 runs to 15 residues. CDR3 sequence reads: CATSTFSGAGNELFF. DNA of the CDR3: TGTGCCACCAGTACCTTTTCAGGGGCCGGTAATGAGCTGTTCTTC.

As to this clonotype: A clone one base away is much larger, so this may be a read error. The CDR3 bases are TGTGCCAGCAAAAGACAGGGCTATGGCTACACCTTC. This encodes CASKRQGYGYTF. The V and J genes are TRBV6-5 and TRBJ1-2, with TRBD1 identical over 7 bases. The CDR3 runs 12 residues. With 7 bases clipped from V and 4 bases from J, the junction kept 3 bases outside the gene matches. The germline gives CDR1 MNHEY, CDR2 SVGAGI.

On this clonotype itself: A read error may account for a junction end that differs from germline. V gene TRBV6-1 combines with J gene TRBJ2-2; TRBD2 agrees at 9 bases. Per germline, CDR1 MNHNS and CDR2 SASEGT. The CDR3 spans 14 residues. The CDR3 loop reads CANSSGGMPGELFF. CDR3 DNA: TGTGCCAACAGTAGCGGGGGAATGCCGGGGGAGCTGTTTTTT.

Turning to this clonotype: One end of the junction fails to match germline, which may point to a read error. The rearrangement joins TRBV6-1 to TRBJ2-5; 7 nucleotides agree with TRBD1. The CDR3 has 15 residues. The germline CDR1 and CDR2 sequences are MNHNS and SASEGT. CDR3 sequence: CTSSDMTGRKETQYF. The CDR3 DNA reads as TGTACCAGCAGTGATATGACAGGGAGAAAAGAGACCCAGTACTTC.

This clonotype is labeled as medium-sized (0.01 to 0.1%). The J gene is TRBJ1-2, the V gene TRBV4-1; TRBD1 agrees at 8 bases. The V gene end was trimmed by 7 bases and the J gene end by 4 bases; junction bases not matched to a gene: 20. Germline CDR1 is MGHRA and CDR2 is YSYEKL. This CDR3 has 18 amino acids. The CDR3 DNA reads TGCGCCAGCACCCTAAAGACCCCCACGACAGGGGAGGTCTATGGCTACACCTTC. It is translated as CASTLKTPTTGEVYGYTF.

The rearrangement joins TRBV11-3 to TRBJ1-2; 11 bases fit TRBD1. Looked up from germline, CDR1 is SGHNT and CDR2 is YENEEA. J gave up 8 bases and V 9 bases, and 11 bases lay outside the gene matches. This CDR3 has 14 residues. CDR3 bases: TGTGCCAGTAGCCACGGACAGGGGGCGTTCGGCTACACCTTC. Translation gives CASSHGQGAFGYTF.

In the case of this clonotype: A much larger clone is a single base away; this may be a read error. This likely comes from a read error, as the CDR3 has no conserved phenylalanine or tryptophan at its end. The chain has TRBV29-1 and TRBJ2-7; D is ambiguous. The V gene's germline CDR1 is SQVTM and CDR2 ANQGSEA. The CDR3 contains 11 residues. The CDR3 loop reads CGVVDPYEQYL. CDR3 nucleotide sequence: TGCGGCGTTGTGGACCCCTACGAGCAGTACTTA.

The J gene is TRBJ1-2, the V gene TRBV29-1; D is undetermined. The V end was cut by 3 bases, the J end by 1 base, with 18 bases between. Germline CDR1 is SQVTM and CDR2 is ANQGSEA. CDR3 length: 16 residues. The chain's CDR3 is CSVELLVRRDNYGYTF. CDR3 nucleotide sequence: TGCAGCGTTGAGCTACTTGTCCGACGGGATAACTATGGCTACACCTTC.

Regarding this clonotype: The junction does not match germline at one end; this may be a read error. The chain links TRBV4-3 to TRBJ2-2; 7 nucleotides agree with TRBD2. CDR3 size: 17 residues. Germline V lookup: CDR1 LGHNA, CDR2 YSLEER. The CDR3 protein is CAGSQDLGGFNTGELFF. In DNA form, the CDR3 reads TGCGCCGGCAGCCAAGACCTCGGGGGGTTTAACACCGGGGAGCTGTTTTTT.

On this clonotype itself: No conserved phenylalanine or tryptophan is present at the end of the CDR3, so a read error is the likely explanation. The genes are TRBV11-3 and TRBJ2-7; tentatively, D is TRBD2 (5 bases). CDR1 and CDR2 from the germline V gene are SGHNT and YENEEA. Trimming pared 2 bases from V and 4 bases from J, leaving 12 bases between. The CDR3 contains 14 residues. CDR3 sequence: CASSLNTGTYEQYL. The CDR3 coding sequence is TGTGCCAGCAGCTTAAATACGGGAACATACGAGCAGTACCTC.

The chain couples TRBV12-3 or TRBV12-4 to TRBJ2-5; 7 nucleotides agree with TRBD2. The J segment lost 4 bases and the V segment lost 5 bases, leaving 10 bases of the junction unmatched. This CDR3 is built from 15 residues. The CDR3: CASSPVGGSGETQYF. The CDR3 DNA follows: TGTGCCAGCAGTCCCGTCGGCGGGAGTGGAGAGACCCAGTACTTC.

This clonotype was detected a few times. V gene TRBV6-6 combines with J gene TRBJ2-2; the D gene is possibly TRBD2 (6 bases). From germline, CDR1 is MNHNY and CDR2 SVGAGI (reference sequence). The CDR3 has 16 residues. V was pared by 5 bases and J by 1 base, with 14 bases between. CDR3 residues: CASSRTGLKNTGELFF. The CDR3 DNA is TGTGCCAGCAGTAGGACGGGACTTAAGAACACCGGGGAGCTGTTTTTT.